This T cell receptor (beta chain) was captured by sequencing in a study of lymphopenia after photon versus proton radiotherapy. Study results and caveats: Post-nadir diversity loss with photons came from oligoclonal expansion, particularly CD8+ Temra cells. Better survival with proton therapy was suggested as possible, not demonstrated. Relative stability marked proton patients; photon patients lost diversity and naive cells. A bigger post-nadir fall in TCR diversity correlated inversely with survival time in deceased patients.

Here immunoSEQ multiplex PCR was the method, and the copy in TCRdb shows in-frame clones only, minus some. The data hold tens of thousands of clones, with 65% to 90% observed a single time. Notes on this clone: What it binds is unknown.

The germline gives CDR1 SGHRS, CDR2 YFSETQ. V lost 4 bases, J lost 4 bases, and 7 bases stayed unmatched. The CDR3 runs to 14 residues. The chain carries TRBV5-1 and TRBJ2-5, with 7 bases identical to TRBD1. Sequencing used peripheral blood, obtained from a patient treated with photon-based radiotherapy. The TCR sequence derives from a man aged 35 to 55 with gastric cancer. The CDR3 region has the DNA TGCGCCAGCAGCCAAAGGGGGCAAGGAGAGACCCAGTACTTC. Residues: CASSQRGQGETQYF.